A single sample gave rise to the 4 T cell receptor beta chains below, sequenced in a study of T cells in Graves' hyperthyroidism and ophthalmopathy. TCR beta CDR3 regions were amplified from RNA transcripts. When the TCR CDR3 underwent first-round RT-PCR, the HTBI primer set was used. MiXCR, applied by TCRdb to the multiplex PCR reads, yields one record per CDR3 protein. The sample shows approximately 420,000 distinct CDR3 sequences, roughly an eighth of them seen only once. Material for sequencing was blood. The receptor source for this set is a woman younger than 35 with Graves' hyperthyroidism.

This clonotype was detected ten times or more. The chain carries TRBV4-3 and TRBJ1-5, with unresolved D. V was pared by 0 bases and J by 3 bases, with 12 bases between. Per the germline V gene, CDR1 is LGHNA and CDR2 is YSLEER. CDR3 length equals 16 residues. The CDR3 protein is CASSQDSGMNNQPQHF. As DNA, the CDR3 is TGCGCCAGCAGCCAAGATTCGGGCATGAACAATCAGCCCCAGCATTTT.

This clonotype turned up a few times. The chain employs TRBV28 and TRBJ1-2, with TRBD1 as a possible D gene (6 bases). Per germline, CDR1 MDHEN and CDR2 SYDVKM. The V end lost 5 bases, the J end lost 2 bases, and 12 bases lay between the germline ends. The CDR3 extends over 14 amino acids. The CDR3 spells CASSEGQTNYGYTF. CDR3 nucleotides: TGTGCCAGCAGTGAGGGACAAACGAACTATGGCTACACCTTC.

V gene TRBV19 combines with J gene TRBJ1-5, with D perhaps matching TRBD1 (6 bases). Germline assignment: CDR1 LNHDA and CDR2 SQIVND (reference sequence). Trimming left V 3 bases short and J 5 bases short, with 17 bases between. The CDR3 is made up of 16 amino acids. CDR3 DNA: TGTGCCAGTAGTATCGGCGTCGGGGGCGCGTATCAGCCCCAGCATTTT. Its translation: CASSIGVGGAYQPQHF.

This clonotype was picked up a small number of times. The V gene is TRBV9, the J gene TRBJ1-3, with a weak D call TRBD1 (5 bases). Germline CDR1 SGDLS, CDR2 YYNGEE. The CDR3 consists of 15 residues. V lost 0 bases to trimming and J lost 3 bases, with 10 bases between them. In nucleotides, the CDR3 is TGTGCCAGCAGCGTAGTGGCAGGGCTTGGAAACACCATATATTTT. It specifies CASSVVAGLGNTIYF.